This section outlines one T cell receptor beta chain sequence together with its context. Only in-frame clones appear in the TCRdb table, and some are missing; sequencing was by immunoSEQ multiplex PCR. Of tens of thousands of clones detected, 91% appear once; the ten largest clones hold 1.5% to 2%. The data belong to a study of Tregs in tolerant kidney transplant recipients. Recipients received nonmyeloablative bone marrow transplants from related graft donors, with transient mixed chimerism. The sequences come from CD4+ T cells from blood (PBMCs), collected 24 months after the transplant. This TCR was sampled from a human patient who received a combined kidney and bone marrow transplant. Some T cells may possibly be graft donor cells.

CDR3: CASSLATGEGTEAFF. The CDR3, as DNA: TGCGCCAGCAGCTTGGCGACAGGGGAGGGGACTGAAGCTTTCTTT. The chain links TRBV5-1 to TRBJ1-1, with 8 bases that match TRBD1. Germline V gene lookup returns CDR1 SGHRS and CDR2 YFSETQ. The CDR3 consists of 15 residues. Trimming took 0 bases from V and 5 from J; bases not matched to a gene: 6.